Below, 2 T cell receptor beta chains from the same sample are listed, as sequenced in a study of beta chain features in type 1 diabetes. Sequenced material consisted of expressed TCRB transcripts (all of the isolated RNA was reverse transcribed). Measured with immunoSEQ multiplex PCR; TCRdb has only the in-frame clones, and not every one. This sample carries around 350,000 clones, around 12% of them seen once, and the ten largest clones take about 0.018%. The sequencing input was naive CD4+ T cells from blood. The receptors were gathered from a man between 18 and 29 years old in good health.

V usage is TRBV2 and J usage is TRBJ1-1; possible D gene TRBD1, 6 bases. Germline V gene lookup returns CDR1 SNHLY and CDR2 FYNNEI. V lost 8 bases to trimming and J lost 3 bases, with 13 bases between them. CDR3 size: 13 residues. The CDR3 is CASGNREDTEAFF. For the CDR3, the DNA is TGTGCCAGCGGGAACAGGGAAGACACTGAAGCTTTCTTT.

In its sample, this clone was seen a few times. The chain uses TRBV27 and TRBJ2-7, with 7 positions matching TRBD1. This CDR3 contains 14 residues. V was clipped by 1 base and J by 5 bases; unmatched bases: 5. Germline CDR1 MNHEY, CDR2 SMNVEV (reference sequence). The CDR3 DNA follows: TGTGCCAGCAGTTTATTCGACAGGGACCACGAGCAGTACTTC. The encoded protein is CASSLFDRDHEQYF.